Below, one TCR beta chain is given with its context. The sample originates from a study of blood T cell repertoires in COVID-19. For the study at large: The origin of the acute and convalescent COVID-19 samples was the United States, Italy and Spain.

The germline V and J ends were trimmed by 0 bases and 4 bases, with 14 bases remaining between them. Germline V lookup: CDR1 SGHRS, CDR2 YFSETQ. The CDR3 has 16 amino acids. Authors' data handling: Estimates of nucleated cell counts were drawn from the amplification of reference gene primers. TCRdb keeps only in-frame clones here, not all; method: immunoSEQ multiplex PCR. V, J and clone size reflect that table, while D and trimming were determined from the DNA. The data show 120,000 to 150,000 clones, 80% to 85% seen once. Material for sequencing was peripheral blood. The V and J genes are TRBV5-1 and TRBJ1-3, with D perhaps TRBD1 (5 bases). This TCR was recovered from a human donor in a cohort sampled during active COVID-19. The chain's CDR3 is CASSLAGAKLGNTIYF. The CDR3 DNA follows: TGCGCCAGCAGCTTGGCTGGGGCCAAGCTCGGAAACACCATATATTTT.